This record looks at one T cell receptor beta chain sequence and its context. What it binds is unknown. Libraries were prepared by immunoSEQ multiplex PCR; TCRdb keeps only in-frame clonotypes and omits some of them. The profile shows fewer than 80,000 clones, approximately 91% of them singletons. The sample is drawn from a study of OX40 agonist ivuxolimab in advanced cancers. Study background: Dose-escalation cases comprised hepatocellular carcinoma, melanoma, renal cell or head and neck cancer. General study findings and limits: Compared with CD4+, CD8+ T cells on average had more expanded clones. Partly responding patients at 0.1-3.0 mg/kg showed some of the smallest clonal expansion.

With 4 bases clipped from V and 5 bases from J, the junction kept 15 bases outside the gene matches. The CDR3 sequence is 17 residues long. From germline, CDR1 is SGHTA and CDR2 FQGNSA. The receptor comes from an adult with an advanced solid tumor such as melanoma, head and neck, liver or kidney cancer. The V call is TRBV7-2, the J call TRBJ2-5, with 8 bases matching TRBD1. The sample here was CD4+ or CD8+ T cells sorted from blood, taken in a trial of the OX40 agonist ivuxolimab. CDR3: CASSSHPGTGLRETQYF. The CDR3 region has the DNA TGTGCCAGCAGCTCCCACCCCGGGACAGGACTACGGGAGACCCAGTACTTC.